This record looks at one TCR beta chain sequence and its context. This sample stems from a study of blood T cell repertoires in COVID-19. Study-wide background: Researchers got acute and convalescent COVID-19 samples from the United States, Italy and Spain. PBMCs, B-cell-depleted T cells, or T cells provided the cDNA or gDNA that made up the material.

The CDR3 extends over 12 amino acids. Trimming cost V 6 bases and J 6 bases, with 10 bases left between them. Germline CDR1 is SNHLY and CDR2 is FYNNEI. Seattle enrolled patients during active infection and tracked them longitudinally. Original data processing: Amplifying reference gene primers gave estimates of nucleated cell counts. Sequenced by immunoSEQ multiplex PCR; TCRdb stores in-frame clones only, minus some. The V and J calls and clone size were taken over from that table, and D and trimming were inferred from the DNA. The profile covers a few hundred thousand clones, with over 75% appearing a single time and 10% taken by the ten largest.

The source of this sequence is a woman aged 30 to 39 with COVID-19, enrolled during active disease. The chain combines TRBV2 with TRBJ2-3; TRBD1 might be the D (5 bases). The source material was peripheral blood. CDR3 protein: CASRDIMDTQYF. DNA for the CDR3: TGTGCCAGCAGGGACATCATGGATACGCAGTATTTT.